This T cell receptor (beta chain) emerged from a study of early T cells in non-severe SARS-CoV-2 infection. Background on the study: Sequencing used unsorted whole-blood bulk RNA, so chains lack pairing.

Each single cDNA molecule received a unique molecular identifier. TCRdb re-analysed the 5' RACE reads in MiXCR, keeping a single row per CDR3 protein. The repertoire includes about 45,000 distinct CDR3 sequences, around a tenth of them detected once, and 21% sits in the top ten. This CDR3 contains 14 residues. Trimming pared 4 bases from V and 4 bases from J, leaving 14 bases between. Germline CDR1 is SGHDT and CDR2 is YYEEEE. The sequencing input was whole blood. V is TRBV5-6 and J is TRBJ1-2; D is ambiguous. The receptor's source is an adult who was a healthcare worker with PCR-confirmed SARS-CoV-2 infection or an uninfected control (not recorded which). This CDR3 reads CASSQTLTSYGYTF. Written as DNA, the CDR3 is TGTGCCAGCAGCCAAACCCTCACCTCCTATGGCTACACCTTC. Full variable domain (remainder filled in from reference TRBV5-6 and TRBJ1-2): DAGVTQSPTHLIKTRGQQVTLRCSPKSGHDTVSWYQQALGQGPQFIFQYYEEEERQRGNFPDRFSGHQFPNYSSELNVNALLLGDSALYLCASSQTLTSYGYTFGSGTRLTVV.